This note documents a single T cell receptor beta chain sequence. This CDR3 has 16 residues. The trim removed 0 bases at V and 8 bases at J, leaving 6 bases unmatched. Looked up from germline, CDR1 is LNHDA and CDR2 is SQIVND (reference sequence). This sample was included in a study of blood T cell repertoires in COVID-19. Study summary: From the United States, Italy and Spain came samples of acute and convalescent COVID-19. T cells, B-cell-depleted T cells, or PBMCs supplied cDNA or gDNA.

Methods used by the authors: Quantification of nucleated cells was approximated via reference gene primer amplification. Clones were sequenced by immunoSEQ multiplex PCR, and TCRdb holds only the in-frame ones, with some missing. V and J calls and clone size are copied from that table; D and trimming were computed from the DNA. The table shows about 80,000 clones, with under 85% occurring only once. Sequencing was performed on peripheral blood. The chain employs TRBV19 and TRBJ2-2; 10 bases are a match to TRBD2. The source is a human donor in a cohort sampled during active COVID-19. The CDR3 nucleotides are TGTGCCAGTAGTATAGATCGGCTAGCGGGAGTGGGGGAGCTGTTTTTT. Residues: CASSIDRLAGVGELFF.